These T cell receptor beta chains were read from a single sample in a study of shared T cell receptors in the human thymus. Clones were read by immunoSEQ multiplex PCR, and TCRdb kept only the in-frame ones, dropping some. This table has 600,000 to 900,000 clones, 70% to 90% appearing once. This sample was shared with a second study, whose subject was human thymus T cells.

The sequenced sample was thymocytes. The receptors here all came from a girl under three years old with a congenital heart defect. Both conserved end residues are part of each CDR3. The order of the fields is V gene, J gene, clone size, D gene, CDR3 DNA, CDR3 protein. A D gene is named only where the DNA matches it firmly. Expanded clones get a size class; other rows say once, few or many, or leave the size out.

V gene: TRBV28
J gene: TRBJ2-5
clone size: .
D gene: .
CDR3 DNA: TGTGCCAGCAGTCCTAGGCGCAGGGGAAAGTGTAGTGGAGAGACCCAGTACTTC
CDR3 protein: CASSPRRRGKCSGETQYF

V gene: TRBV7-9
J gene: TRBJ1-1
clone size: .
D gene: TRBD1
CDR3 DNA: TGTGCCAGCAGCTCAGACAGGGGCAACACTGAAGCTTTCTTT
CDR3 protein: CASSSDRGNTEAFF

V gene: TRBV27
J gene: TRBJ1-6
clone size: .
D gene: TRBD1
CDR3 DNA: TGTGCCAACAGTTCCCGGACAGGGACGAGCTCCTATAATTCACCCCTCCACTTT
CDR3 protein: CANSSRTGTSSYNSPLHF

V gene: TRBV6-5
J gene: TRBJ2-1
clone size: .
D gene: TRBD2
CDR3 DNA: TGTGCCAGCAGTTCCGTTATAGCGGGGGTTGACAATGAGCAGTTCTTC
CDR3 protein: CASSSVIAGVDNEQFF

V gene: TRBV29-1
J gene: TRBJ1-2
clone size: .
D gene: TRBD1
CDR3 DNA: TGCAGCGCCTCAGCGAGAAGACAGGGGACGCACTATGGCTACACCTTC
CDR3 protein: CSASARRQGTHYGYTF

V gene: TRBV15
J gene: TRBJ2-3
clone size: .
D gene: .
CDR3 DNA: TGTGCCACCAGCAGAGATTGGGGGGCAGCGGGGCACACAGATACGCAGTATTTT
CDR3 protein: CATSRDWGAAGHTDTQYF

V gene: TRBV5-8
J gene: TRBJ2-7
clone size: .
D gene: TRBD1
CDR3 DNA: TGTGCCAGCATCGACCTGGGACAGAATTACGAGCAGTACTTC
CDR3 protein: CASIDLGQNYEQYF

V gene: TRBV6-5
J gene: TRBJ2-3
clone size: .
D gene: TRBD2
CDR3 DNA: TGTGCCAGTCAGCGGGGGCGCACAGATACGCAGTATTTT
CDR3 protein: CASQRGRTDTQYF

V gene: TRBV9
J gene: TRBJ2-2
clone size: .
D gene: TRBD2
CDR3 DNA: TGTGCCAGCAGCGTAATCCCGCTCTCGGGGGGGCCGAACACCGGGGAGCTGTTTTTT
CDR3 protein: CASSVIPLSGGPNTGELFF

V gene: TRBV7-2
J gene: TRBJ1-5
clone size: .
D gene: .
CDR3 DNA: TGTGCCAGCAGCTTAGTTTTAAATAGCAATCAGCCCCAGCATTTT
CDR3 protein: CASSLVLNSNQPQHF

V gene: TRBV27
J gene: TRBJ1-4
clone size: few
D gene: TRBD1
CDR3 DNA: TGTGCCAGCAGTCGTTTCGGGAGAGGGCGGGACAGGGGCGAAACGAATGAAAAACTGTTTTTT
CDR3 protein: CASSRFGRGRDRGETNEKLFF

V gene: TRBV7-9
J gene: TRBJ1-3
clone size: .
D gene: .
CDR3 DNA: TGTGCCAGCAGCCATCGTTCGTCCGGGTTCTCTGGAAACACCATATATTTT
CDR3 protein: CASSHRSSGFSGNTIYF

V gene: TRBV4-3
J gene: TRBJ1-1
clone size: .
D gene: TRBD1
CDR3 DNA: TGCGCCAGCAGCCGAGAGACAGGGAGCAAGAACGGTTTCTTT
CDR3 protein: CASSRETGSKNGFF

V gene: TRBV28
J gene: TRBJ1-2
clone size: .
D gene: .
CDR3 DNA: TGTGCCAGCAGTCCCTCCCAGGTCCCCTATGGCTACACCTTC
CDR3 protein: CASSPSQVPYGYTF

V gene: TRBV7-2
J gene: TRBJ1-5
clone size: .
D gene: .
CDR3 DNA: TGTGCCAGCAGCATAACCAAGGGGGGGGGTCGGAATCAGCCCCAGCATTTT
CDR3 protein: CASSITKGGGRNQPQHF

V gene: TRBV7-2
J gene: TRBJ1-3
clone size: .
D gene: .
CDR3 DNA: TGTGCCAGCAGCGACGACGGGAGCTCTGGAAACACCATATATTTT
CDR3 protein: CASSDDGSSGNTIYF